Presented here are 29 T cell receptor beta chains from one specimen sequenced in a study of cytomegalovirus exposure and HLA in healthy donors. With 60 Vbeta and 13 Jbeta primers, the PCR was carried out. Measured with immunoSEQ multiplex PCR; TCRdb has only the in-frame clones, and not every one. The data hold about 64,000 clones, with 85% observed a single time. Sequencing was performed on PBMCs. Receptors were obtained from a female donor in good health and CMV-seronegative.

The chain couples TRBV13 to TRBJ2-7, with TRBD2 identical over 8 bases. In germline, CDR1 is PRHDT, CDR2 FYEKMQ (reference sequence). The CDR3 totals 14 residues. After removal of 2 bases from V and 4 bases from J, the junction contained 4 bases not matched to a gene. This CDR3 reads CASSLRGGGYEQYF. In DNA, the CDR3 is TGTGCCAGCAGCTTACGGGGGGGTGGGTACGAGCAGTACTTC.

The CDR3 spells CASSVGTSGGNEQFF. The CDR3 DNA sequence: TGTGCCAGCAGCGTTGGGACTAGCGGAGGCAATGAGCAGTTCTTC. The rearrangement joins TRBV9 to TRBJ2-1; 11 positions match TRBD2. J lost 6 bases, V lost 2 bases, and 4 bases had no gene match. This CDR3 region has 15 residues. Germline assignment: CDR1 SGDLS and CDR2 YYNGEE.

In nucleotides, the CDR3 is TGTGCCAGCAGCTTACGAGGGAGCACAGATACGCAGTATTTT. Its translation: CASSLRGSTDTQYF. This sequence joins TRBV7-3 and TRBJ2-3; D possibly corresponds to TRBD2 (5 bases). Trimming shortened V by 2 bases and J by 0 bases, and 6 bases separated the two germline ends. Germline CDR1 is SGHTA and CDR2 is FQGTGA. The CDR3 is 14 residues long. Using reference TRBV7-3 and TRBJ2-3 for the parts outside the CDR3, the full variable domain is GAGVSQTPSNKVTEKGKYVELRCDPISGHTALYWYRQSLGQGPEFLIYFQGTGAADDSGLPNDRFFAVRPEGSVSTLKIQRTERGDSAVYLCASSLRGSTDTQYFGPGTRLTVL.

This clone came up a few times. This chain uses TRBV12-5 with TRBJ2-5; D gene unclear. The ends were cut back, 2 bases at V and 5 bases at J, with 9 bases in the middle. Germline lookup yields CDR1 LGHNT and CDR2 FRNRAP. CDR3 length: 13 amino acids. CDR3 amino acids: CASGLSSEETQYF. The CDR3 nucleotides are TGTGCTAGTGGTTTGTCTTCGGAGGAGACCCAGTACTTC. Filled out from reference TRBV12-5 and TRBJ2-5, the complete variable domain reads DARVTQTPRHKVTEMGQEVTMRCQPILGHNTVFWYRQTMMQGLELLAYFRNRAPLDDSGMPKDRFSAEMPDATLATLKIQPSEPRDSAVYFCASGLSSEETQYFGPGTRLLVL.

This chain connects TRBV11-2 to TRBJ1-1; 8 nucleotides match TRBD1. Looked up from germline, CDR1 is SGHAT and CDR2 is FQNNGV. This CDR3 comprises 14 residues. V lost 5 bases, J lost 5 bases, and 7 bases stayed unmatched. The DNA for the CDR3 is TGTGCCAGCAGCCTCGGACAGGGACGGACTGAAGCTTTCTTT. Its protein is CASSLGQGRTEAFF.

The V call is TRBV5-1, the J call TRBJ2-1; TRBD2 matches 8 bases. Trimming at V came to 7 bases and at J to 2 bases, leaving 2 bases not matched to a gene. Germline assignment: CDR1 SGHRS and CDR2 YFSETQ. This CDR3 region has 13 residues. The CDR3 region is CASATSAYNEQFF. As DNA, the CDR3 is TGCGCCAGCGCGACTAGCGCCTACAATGAGCAGTTCTTC.

The genes are TRBV10-3 and TRBJ2-7, with D unclear. CDR1 and CDR2 (germline): ENHRY, SYGVKD. The CDR3 spans 12 residues. Deletions cut 4 bases from V and 5 bases from J, with 9 bases between. The CDR3 DNA reads TGTGCCATCAGTGGAGGTTCCCACGAGCAGTACTTC. Translation gives CAISGGSHEQYF.

This chain uses TRBV4-3 with TRBJ2-1; D is unclear. The CDR3 is made up of 18 amino acids. The V and J ends lost 2 bases and 6 bases respectively, with 23 bases between them. The germline V gene encodes CDR1 LGHNA and CDR2 YSLEER. The CDR3 region has the DNA TGCGCCAGCAGCCAAACGGCCCTCCGGAGCGTAAGATCCAATGAGCAGTTCTTC. Translated: CASSQTALRSVRSNEQFF.

The chain carries TRBV5-1 and TRBJ2-3; TRBD2 is a possible D gene (6 bases). Germline V gene data show CDR1 as SGHRS and CDR2 as YFSETQ. Trimming cost V 0 bases and J 6 bases, with 14 bases left between them. This CDR3 spans 15 amino acids. The CDR3 sequence: CASSLGGDFRDTQYF. CDR3 DNA sequence: TGCGCCAGCAGCTTGGGGGGGGATTTCAGGGATACGCAGTATTTT.

CDR3 coding DNA: TGTGCCTGGAGGGGGCAGGGGGCATTTATGAATGGCTACACCTTC. This translates into CAWRGQGAFMNGYTF. This sequence joins TRBV30 and TRBJ1-2; 8 bases fit TRBD1. The length of the CDR3 is 15 residues. J lost 6 bases, V lost 3 bases, and 12 bases had no gene match. Germline-derived CDR1 and CDR2 are GTSNPN and SVGIG (reference sequence). The variable domain in full, completed from reference TRBV30 and TRBJ1-2, reads SQTIHQWPATLVQPVGSPLSLECTVEGTSNPNLYWYRQAAGRGLQLLFYSVGIGQISSEVPQNLSASRPQDRQFILSSKKLLLSDSGFYLCAWRGQGAFMNGYTFGSGTRLTVV.

V and J are TRBV9 and TRBJ2-5; 7 bases align to TRBD2. V shed 0 bases, J shed 5 bases, and the junction held 7 bases outside the gene matches. Germline V gene sequence: CDR1 SGDLS, CDR2 YYNGEE. There are 15 residues in the CDR3. The CDR3 DNA follows: TGTGCCAGCAGCGTAGCGTCGGGGGGTCGTGAGACCCAGTACTTC. Its translation: CASSVASGGRETQYF.

The CDR3 loop is CASSLVIPFNEQFF. The CDR3 DNA reads TGTGCCAGCAGCTTAGTTATCCCGTTCAATGAGCAGTTCTTC. The chain carries TRBV7-2 and TRBJ2-1; the D is unclear. Looked up from germline, CDR1 is SGHTA and CDR2 is FQGNSA. The CDR3 loop spans 14 amino acids. The V end lost 1 base, the J end lost 6 bases, and 10 bases lay between the germline ends.

The J gene is TRBJ2-5, the V gene TRBV5-1; TRBD2 matches 9 bases. Trimming removed 4 bases from V and 5 bases from J; junction bases left unmatched: 6. This CDR3 contains 14 residues. CDR1 and CDR2 from the germline V gene are SGHRS and YFSETQ. CDR3 nucleotide sequence: TGCGCCAGCAGCCCCTTAGCGGGGGAGGAGACCCAGTACTTC. Protein product: CASSPLAGEETQYF.

The chain uses TRBV2 and TRBJ1-2; tentative D call: TRBD1 (5 bases). V lost 2 bases, J lost 7 bases, and 14 bases lay in between. Looked up from germline, CDR1 is SNHLY and CDR2 is FYNNEI. This CDR3 is 14 amino acids long. CDR3 region: CASSEWDSKVGYTF. CDR3 nucleotides: TGTGCCAGCAGTGAATGGGACTCAAAGGTTGGCTACACCTTC.

The genes are TRBV5-1 and TRBJ2-5; 11 nucleotides line up with TRBD1. Germline V lookup: CDR1 SGHRS, CDR2 YFSETQ. The CDR3 runs 14 residues. V dropped 1 base and J dropped 9; count of bases not matched to a gene: 5. CDR3 nucleotides: TGCGCCAGCAGCTTGCCGGGACAGGGGGAGGCCCAGTACTTC. This encodes CASSLPGQGEAQYF. The full variable domain, completed using reference TRBV5-1 and TRBJ2-5, is KAGVTQTPRYLIKTRGQQVTLSCSPISGHRSVSWYQQTPGQGLQFLFEYFSETQRNKGNFPGRFSGRQFSNSRSEMNVSTLELGDSALYLCASSLPGQGEAQYFGPGTRLLVL.

With regard to this clone: One junction end does not reproduce the germline sequence, and a read error may be involved. The V and J genes are TRBV15 and TRBJ2-6, with 7 positions matching TRBD1. The CDR3 is made up of 17 amino acids. Germline V gene sequence: CDR1 LNHNV, CDR2 YYDKDF (reference sequence). Here the CDR3 DNA reads TGTGCCACCAGCACCCGGACAGGAATCTCTGGGGCCAACGGCCTGACTTTC. This codes for CATSTRTGISGANGLTF.

This rearrangement joins TRBV5-4 to TRBJ2-1; perhaps TRBD1 as D (6 bases). CDR1 is SGHNT and CDR2 is YYREEE in the germline V gene (reference sequence). The V and J ends lost 2 bases and 5 bases respectively, with 14 bases between them. The CDR3 length is 15 residues. CDR3 residues: CASSFRGGDNNEQFF. CDR3 nucleotide sequence: TGTGCCAGCAGCTTTCGAGGGGGAGATAACAATGAGCAGTTCTTC.

This sequence joins TRBV7-3 and TRBJ2-5; 9 bases map to TRBD1. Germline V gene sequence: CDR1 SGHTA, CDR2 FQGTGA. This CDR3 is built from 16 residues. Trimming at V came to 3 bases and at J to 6 bases, leaving 11 bases not matched to a gene. The CDR3 is CASSFLDRGPQKTQYF. CDR3 coding DNA: TGTGCCAGCAGCTTCCTGGACAGGGGACCCCAGAAGACCCAGTACTTC.

This clone was observed once. The chain has TRBV4-1 and TRBJ2-7; D is possibly TRBD2 (5 bases). CDR1 MGHRA and CDR2 YSYEKL come from the germline V gene. This CDR3 region has 15 residues. V was trimmed by 2 bases and J by 9 bases, leaving 20 bases between them. The CDR3 bases are TGCGCCAGCAGCCAATCCACCCTCGGTGAGGACTGGCAGTACTTC. This translates into CASSQSTLGEDWQYF.

The rearrangement links TRBV10-1 to TRBJ2-3; 9 bases match TRBD1. Trimming removed 6 bases from V and 5 bases from J; junction bases left unmatched: 12. Germline V gene sequence: CDR1 WNHNN, CDR2 SYGVQD (reference sequence). The CDR3 has 16 residues. The CDR3 loop reads CASSAGHRGQGDTQYF. CDR3 bases: TGCGCCAGCAGCGCCGGCCACAGGGGGCAAGGAGATACGCAGTATTTT.

The chain has TRBV19 and TRBJ1-5, with a possible D match to TRBD1 (5 bases). V lost 9 bases and J lost 5, with 20 bases in between. The CDR3 covers 15 residues. Germline loops: CDR1 LNHDA, CDR2 SQIVND (reference sequence). In nucleotides, the CDR3 is TGTGCCAGCTGGAAATCTCAGGGTGGGGATCAGCCCCAGCATTTT. Its protein product is CASWKSQGGDQPQHF.

Worth noting for this clone: One junction end does not reproduce the germline sequence, and a read error may be involved. The CDR3 here is CASSYSTGQDADMQYF. Written as DNA, the CDR3 is TGTGCCAGCAGTTACTCGACAGGGCAAGACGCAGATATGCAGTATTTT. This chain uses TRBV6-5 with TRBJ2-3; 7 bases line up with TRBD1. The germline CDR1 and CDR2 sequences are MNHEY and SVGAGI. The length of the CDR3 is 16 residues.

The chain couples TRBV6-4 to TRBJ1-5, with TRBD1 as a possible D gene (6 bases). The V gene lost 4 bases and the J gene lost 7 bases, with 14 bases spanning the gap. CDR3 length equals 14 residues. The V gene's germline CDR1 is MRHNA and CDR2 SNTAGT. The CDR3: CASSAEQGNQPQHF. The CDR3 region has the DNA TGTGCCAGCAGTGCCGAACAGGGTAACCAGCCCCAGCATTTT.

The chain links TRBV2 to TRBJ2-7; D perhaps matches TRBD2 (6 bases). Germline V lookup: CDR1 SNHLY, CDR2 FYNNEI. This CDR3 spans 13 amino acids. Trimming took off 2 bases at V and 2 bases at J, with 7 bases between the two ends. CDR3 coding DNA: TGTGCCAGCAGTGAATCGGGGGCCTACGAGCAGTACTTC. It specifies CASSESGAYEQYF.

This chain connects TRBV7-3 to TRBJ2-1; D perhaps matches TRBD1 (5 bases). V lost 3 bases to trimming and J lost 3 bases, with 12 bases between them. CDR1 is SGHTA, CDR2 FQGTGA, per germline. This CDR3 comprises 15 residues. Here the CDR3 DNA reads TGTGCCAGCAGCTTCACAGGAGACCACTACAATGAGCAGTTCTTC. Amino acid sequence: CASSFTGDHYNEQFF. Full variable domain (rest looked up from reference TRBV7-3 and TRBJ2-1): GAGVSQTPSNKVTEKGKYVELRCDPISGHTALYWYRQSLGQGPEFLIYFQGTGAADDSGLPNDRFFAVRPEGSVSTLKIQRTERGDSAVYLCASSFTGDHYNEQFFGPGTRLTVL.

Concerning this clone: A junction end diverges from the germline sequence, so it may reflect a read error. The DNA of the CDR3 is TGTGCCAGTAGTATAGCCCTAGCCTCCGACAATGAGCAGTTCTTC. This codes for CASSIALASDNEQFF. The rearrangement links TRBV19 to TRBJ2-1; a possible D gene is TRBD2 (5 bases). This CDR3 comprises 15 residues. The germline CDR1 and CDR2 sequences are LNHDA and SQIVND (reference sequence).

Concerning this clone itself: The conserved phenylalanine or tryptophan is not found at the CDR3 terminus, so this likely reflects a read error. The rearrangement links TRBV12-5 to TRBJ2-3; 9 nucleotides align to TRBD2. V shed 1 base and J 2 bases; nucleotides not matched to a gene: 4. Germline CDR1 is LGHNT and CDR2 is FRNRAP. The CDR3 consists of 16 residues. CDR3 in amino acids: CASGLGLAGFTDTQYL. CDR3 DNA sequence: TGTGCTAGTGGTTTGGGCCTAGCGGGATTCACAGATACGCAGTATCTT.

In nucleotides, the CDR3 is TGTGCCAGCAGTTGGACAGGCTCCGCAGAGACCCAGTACTTC. Protein product: CASSWTGSAETQYF. The chain joins TRBV9 to TRBJ2-5; 7 bases are shared with TRBD1. There are 14 residues in the CDR3. The V gene's germline CDR1 is SGDLS and CDR2 YYNGEE. The V and J ends lost 5 bases and 4 bases, in that order; junction bases with no gene match: 8.

In this sample, this clone turned up a few times. DNA of the CDR3: TGTGCCAGCGGCCAGGGGGCGAGCTCCTACGAGCAGTACTTC. Its translation is CASGQGASSYEQYF. The V gene is TRBV7-8, the J gene TRBJ2-7; 8 nucleotides line up with TRBD1. With 8 bases clipped from V and 0 bases from J, the junction kept 6 bases outside the gene matches. The germline gives CDR1 SGHVS, CDR2 FQNEAQ. The CDR3 consists of 14 residues.